This note documents a single T cell receptor beta chain sequence. Its antigen remains undetermined. No base quality information exists; no much larger clone differs at one position. This specimen belongs to a study of OX40 agonist ivuxolimab in advanced cancers. Background on the whole study: The costimulatory receptor OX40 (CD134) was targeted by ivuxolimab, a fully human IgG2 agonistic monoclonal antibody. Intravenous ivuxolimab was administered to patients every 2 weeks at six dose levels: 0.01, 0.1, 0.3, 1.5, 3 and 10 mg/kg. The paper reports the monotherapy dose-escalation portion (N = 52 patients) of the phase I ivuxolimab trial. The dose-escalation cohort was 82.7% male with a mean age of around 64 years, ranging from roughly 20 to 80. Partial responses occurred in three dose-escalation patients: two with cutaneous melanoma and one with hepatocellular carcinoma. Patients were allowed to have had prior anti-PD-1, anti-PD-L1 or anti-CTLA-4 therapy, and 30% to 50% of the dose-escalation patients had previously received checkpoint inhibitors. Peripheral TCRbeta sequencing was intended to test whether TCR sequence diversity was altered and clonal T-cell expansion was caused by ivuxolimab. Among the roughly 54 dose-escalation patients, about 19 had hepatocellular carcinoma, 15 or so melanoma, 9 renal cell carcinoma and 9 head and neck cancer. What the research found in general, with its limitations: At doses of 0.1 to 3.0 mg/kg, clonal expansion of both CD4+ and CD8+ T cells in blood was seen between baseline and week 6. On average, CD8+ T cells showed more expanded clones than CD4+ T cells after ivuxolimab. In the 0.1-3.0 mg/kg groups, partial responders were among the patients with the lowest normalized peripheral clonal expansion, particularly in CD8+ T cells. Antigen specificity was not determined for the clonally expanded peripheral T cells. Low levels of normalized T-cell clonal expansion were also seen in some patients who did not respond.

The trial excluded patients who had a history of autoimmune disease or who were on systemic immunosuppression. Peripheral blood for TCR sequencing was drawn from every dose cohort at baseline, at cycle 4 day 1 and at cycle 7 day 1. Samples were obtained from an open-label, multicenter, first-in-human phase I dose-escalation trial of ivuxolimab. Adults with locally advanced or metastatic head and neck squamous cell, hepatocellular, melanoma or renal cell carcinoma were enrolled in the trial. CD4+ and CD8+ T cells were sorted separately from peripheral blood before TCR sequencing. Genomic DNA was extracted from sorted cells for sequencing of the TCRbeta CDR3 region. The immunoSEQ Assay was used to sequence the TCRbeta CDR3 regions. TCRdb carries this immuneACCESS record with in-frame sequences only. Its versions omit some clonotypes, under half of them owing to an unresolved V gene in the studies checked, with the rest unexplained. This sample gives about 73,000 clones in total; 92% of them show up just once. About 9.1% of the sample comes from the top ten.

The CDR3, cysteine through phenylalanine, is 12 amino acids long. Only the CDR3 DNA stays, 36 bases, in frame from base 1. A distance of 8 bases separates the germline ends of V and J, which lose 0 bases and 6 bases respectively. Via the germline V gene, CDR1 is SQVTM and CDR2 ANQGSEA. Here the chain combines TRBV29-1 and TRBJ1-1; the D gene is possibly TRBD1, with 5 bases matching. The receptor was isolated from an adult with an advanced solid tumor such as melanoma, head and neck, liver or kidney cancer. The input for sequencing was CD4+ or CD8+ T cells sorted from blood, taken in a trial of the OX40 agonist ivuxolimab. DNA sequence: TGCAGCGTTGAAGACCGGGGGGCTGAAGCTTTCTTT. Its protein reads: CSVEDRGAEAFF.